The 10 T cell receptor beta chains listed next were all sequenced from one sample in a study of blood T cell repertoires in acute mononucleosis. Time point specified: acute infectious mononucleosis, at clinical presentation within 2 weeks of symptom onset (visit 1). The assay was immunoSEQ multiplex PCR, and TCRdb's table has in-frame clones only and misses some. The sample carries about 7,400 clones, 25% recorded once. Here the sequenced sample was EBV YVL epitope tetramer+ CD8+ T cells sorted from PBMCs, taken during acute infectious mononucleosis. As to subset: CD8 T cells binding a tetramer with EBV BRLF1 109-117 peptide (YVL-BR). The origin of the receptors is a young woman with infectious mononucleosis caused by EBV.

This clone was seen repeatedly, ten times or more. The rearrangement joins TRBV29-1 to TRBJ1-1; tentative D call: TRBD1 (5 bases). Trimming cost V 4 bases and J 4 bases, with 13 bases left between them. Germline V lookup: CDR1 SQVTM, CDR2 ANQGSEA. CDR3 length: 13 residues. The DNA for the CDR3 is TGCAGCGTTGGTCCGGGTGGGACCACTGAAGCTTTCTTT. As protein: CSVGPGGTTEAFF.

This clone was seen at least ten times. The gene calls are TRBV29-1 and TRBJ2-1, with D uncertain. V lost 3 bases and J 4 bases, leaving 13 bases between the germline ends. Germline CDR1 reads SQVTM; CDR2 reads ANQGSEA. The CDR3 consists of 14 residues. The CDR3: CSVDRLVDYNEQFF. In DNA, the CDR3 is TGCAGCGTTGACCGGCTAGTGGATTACAATGAGCAGTTCTTC.

Note on this clone: A far more abundant clone sits one base away, making this likely a read error. Given the absence of the conserved phenylalanine or tryptophan at the CDR3 end, a read error is likely. The chain employs TRBV6-1 and TRBJ1-2, with D tentatively TRBD1 (5 bases). Between the trimmed V and J ends, which lost 5 bases and 0 bases, there was a span of 10 bases. The CDR3 totals 14 residues. Germline-derived CDR1 and CDR2 are MNHNS and SASEGT. CDR3 DNA: TGTGCCAGCAGTCCGACAGTAGCTAACTATGGCTACACCCTC. Translation: CASSPTVANYGYTL.

This clone was recorded a few times. This chain connects TRBV27 to TRBJ2-3; 10 positions agree with TRBD1. The CDR3 has 17 amino acids. V was clipped by 4 bases and J by 2 bases; unmatched bases: 9. Germline lookup yields CDR1 MNHEY and CDR2 SMNVEV (reference sequence). CDR3 loop: CASSSWDRGQNTDTQYF. DNA of the CDR3: TGTGCCAGCAGTTCCTGGGACAGGGGCCAAAACACAGATACGCAGTATTTT.

This clone was seen repeatedly, ten times or more. This chain joins TRBV7-3 and TRBJ2-7; weak D call: TRBD2 (6 bases). The CDR3 covers 12 residues. Trimming cost V 9 bases and J 0 bases, with 9 bases left between them. The germline V gene has CDR1 SGHTA and CDR2 FQGTGA. The CDR3 loop is CASRGNSYEQYF. In DNA form, the CDR3 reads TGTGCCAGTCGGGGGAACTCCTACGAGCAGTACTTC.

This clone has just a few counts. The rearrangement uses TRBV7-3 and TRBJ2-3; D remains unclear. CDR1 and CDR2 (germline): SGHTA, FQGTGA. The CDR3 contains 16 residues. Trimming pared 5 bases from V and 4 bases from J, leaving 19 bases between. CDR3 sequence (DNA): TGTGCCAGCAGCCAAGGGTGGTTTCCTCGCGCAGATACGCAGTATTTT. Translation: CASSQGWFPRADTQYF.

This clone was detected many times. This sequence joins TRBV6-5 and TRBJ2-7, with 10 positions matching TRBD2. CDR3 length: 15 residues. V was pared by 6 bases and J by 0 bases, with 5 bases of the junction left unmatched. Per the germline V gene, CDR1 is MNHEY and CDR2 is SVGAGI. CDR3 in amino acids: CASRSGTSVSYEQYF. DNA of the CDR3: TGTGCCAGCAGATCCGGGACTAGCGTCTCCTACGAGCAGTACTTC.

This clone was found many times. This chain joins TRBV11-2 and TRBJ2-5, with 12 bases lining up with TRBD2. CDR1 SGHAT and CDR2 FQNNGV come from the germline V gene. The length of the CDR3 is 15 residues. The V segment lost 4 bases and the J segment 4 bases; nucleotides outside the gene matches: 4. This chain's CDR3 is CASSSLAGGPETQYF. The DNA of the CDR3 is TGTGCCAGCAGCTCTCTAGCGGGGGGGCCAGAGACCCAGTACTTC.

By its share, this clone is medium-sized. Other DNA variants within this sample encode the same CDR3. This chain connects TRBV4-1 to TRBJ2-1; 10 nucleotides align to TRBD2. The germline V gene has CDR1 MGHRA and CDR2 YSYEKL. J gave up 4 bases and V 4 bases, and 4 bases lay outside the gene matches. The length of the CDR3 is 15 residues. The CDR3 DNA reads TGCGCCAGCAGCCCAACTAGCGGGGAGTACAATGAGCAGTTCTTC. Translated, it gives CASSPTSGEYNEQFF.

The chain carries TRBV7-6 and TRBJ2-2; D ambiguous. This CDR3 has 16 residues. The germline CDR1 and CDR2 sequences are SGHVS and FNYEAQ. V was shortened by 3 bases and J by 4 bases, with 15 bases between the two germline ends. CDR3 region: CASSFIIGPITGELFF. The CDR3 nucleotides read TGTGCCAGCAGCTTCATCATAGGTCCCATCACCGGGGAGCTGTTTTTT.